This T cell receptor beta chain was recovered during a study of blood T cell repertoires in COVID-19. Sequenced by immunoSEQ multiplex PCR; TCRdb stores in-frame clones only, minus some. The table records 300,000 to 450,000 clones, around 87% of them present only once. V lost 3 bases, J lost 4 bases, and 9 bases lay in between. CDR1 and CDR2 from the germline V gene are SGHAT and FQDESV (reference sequence). CDR3 length: 13 amino acids. Cohort placement rested on clinical history that participants reported themselves. The sequenced sample was PBMCs or T cells enriched from blood (not recorded which). This clonotype was obtained from a man younger than 35 who had recovered from COVID-19. This chain links TRBV11-1 with TRBJ2-5, with D tentatively TRBD1 (5 bases). CDR3: CASSFRGLETQYF. In DNA, the CDR3 is TGTGCCAGCAGCTTTAGGGGCTTAGAGACCCAGTACTTC.